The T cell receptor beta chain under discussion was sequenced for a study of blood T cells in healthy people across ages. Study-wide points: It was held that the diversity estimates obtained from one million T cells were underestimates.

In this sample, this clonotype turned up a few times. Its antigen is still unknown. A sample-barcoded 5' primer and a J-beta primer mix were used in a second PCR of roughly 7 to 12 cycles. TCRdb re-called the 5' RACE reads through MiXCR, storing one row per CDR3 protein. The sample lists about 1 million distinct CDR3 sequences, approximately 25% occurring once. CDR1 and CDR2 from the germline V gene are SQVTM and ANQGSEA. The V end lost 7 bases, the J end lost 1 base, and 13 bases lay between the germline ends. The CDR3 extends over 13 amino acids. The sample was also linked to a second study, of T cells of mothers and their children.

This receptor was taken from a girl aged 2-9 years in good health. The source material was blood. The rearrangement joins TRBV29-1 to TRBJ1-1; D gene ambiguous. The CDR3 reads CSGRSATNTEAFF. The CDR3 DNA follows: TGCAGCGGCCGATCCGCCACGAACACTGAAGCTTTCTTT.